Listed below are T cell receptor beta chains from one sample, sequenced in a study of molecular identifiers for immune sequencing clone quantification. TCRdb recomputed calls from the PCR reads with MiXCR, one row per CDR3 protein. The table records around 470,000 distinct CDR3 sequences, 20% to 25% of them present only once. The sample taken for sequencing was naive CD8+ T cells from blood, with Jurkat cell RNA spiked in. The receptors shown here come from a human donor in good health. Some libraries in this study had Jurkat cell RNA spiked in. CDR3s include the opening cysteine and the closing phenylalanine or tryptophan. Fields, in order: V gene, D gene, J gene, clone size, CDR3 DNA, CDR3 protein. The D gene is left open where the match is weak. Rows may omit the clone size; those that give it use once, few, many or a size class.

>TRBV12-3/TRBV12-4|.|TRBJ2-1|few
TGTGCCAGCTTCGACAATGAGCAGTTCTTC
CASFDNEQFF
>TRBV4-3|TRBD1|TRBJ2-7|many
TGCGCCAGCAGCGCCTGGACAGGGACCTACGAGCAGTACTTC
CASSAWTGTYEQYF
>TRBV27|.|TRBJ2-6|few
TGTGCCAGCAGTCCCCGCCCATACTCTGGGGCCAACGTCCTGACTTTC
CASSPRPYSGANVLTF
>TRBV4-3|TRBD2|TRBJ2-3|.
TGCGCCAGCAGCCAAGATAGGAGGACTAGCGGGGCCGATACGCAGTATTTT
CASSQDRRTSGADTQYF
>TRBV19|.|TRBJ2-7|.
TGTGCCAGTAGTATAACGCAAGGGGTCTACGAGCAGTACTTC
CASSITQGVYEQYF
>TRBV27|.|TRBJ2-3|.
TGTGCCGGCAGTTTGGTTAGCACAGATACGCAGTATTTT
CAGSLVSTDTQYF
>TRBV5-4|.|TRBJ2-5|many
TGTGCCAGCAGCCAGCAGGGGGGCGAGACCCAGTACTTC
CASSQQGGETQYF
>TRBV7-7|TRBD2|TRBJ2-2|.
TGTGCTAGCAGCGGGACTAGCGGACCCACCGGGGAGCTGTTTTTT
CASSGTSGPTGELFF
>TRBV24-1|.|TRBJ2-1|few
TGTGCCACCAGTGGGAGGGAGAACACCTACAATGAGCAGTTCTTC
CATSGRENTYNEQFF
>TRBV13|.|TRBJ2-5|many
TGTGCCAGCAGCTTGTCCGCTGTAGGGATGGGAGAGACCCAGTACTTC
CASSLSAVGMGETQYF
>TRBV6-1|TRBD1|TRBJ2-4|.
TGTGCCAGCAGTGACGGACAGGGGGCCAAAAACATTCAGTACTTC
CASSDGQGAKNIQYF
>TRBV4-1|TRBD2|TRBJ2-7|.
TGCGCCAGCAGCCAAGTTACTAGCGGTCTAACCTACGAGCAGTACTTC
CASSQVTSGLTYEQYF
>TRBV4-3|.|TRBJ1-2|.
TGCACCAGCAGGCAAGATAGGGGAACGATCTATGGCTACACCTTC
CTSRQDRGTIYGYTF
>TRBV20-1|TRBD1|TRBJ2-5|.
TGCAGTGCCAAACTGACAGGGGAGGACGGAGAGACCCAGTACTTC
CSAKLTGEDGETQYF
>TRBV6-5|TRBD1|TRBJ1-1|.
TGTGCCAGCAGACGCGACAGGGCGACTGAAGCTCTCTTT
CASRRDRATEALF
>TRBV11-2|TRBD2|TRBJ2-1|many
TGTGCCAGCAGCTCGGGCCTAGCGGGAGGGCCTGAGCAGTTCTTC
CASSSGLAGGPEQFF
>TRBV11-2|.|TRBJ2-7|many
TGTGCCAGCAGCTTAGTAAGCGTCGAGCAGTACTTC
CASSLVSVEQYF
>TRBV30|TRBD2|TRBJ2-1|few
TGTGCCTGGAGTGGACTAGCGGCTCGTTACAATGAGCAGTTCTTC
CAWSGLAARYNEQFF
>TRBV27|.|TRBJ2-3|few
TGTGCCAGCAGTGCAAGTCCGGGTGGCACAGATACGCAGTATTTT
CASSASPGGTDTQYF
>TRBV2|.|TRBJ2-1|.
TGTGCCAGCAGTGAACGACGGGACTACAATGAGCAGTTCTTC
CASSERRDYNEQFF
>TRBV7-9|.|TRBJ1-4|few
TGTGCCAGCAGCTCCTACAGGGACGCAAATGAAAAACTGTTTTTT
CASSSYRDANEKLFF
>TRBV29-1|.|TRBJ2-7|many
TGCAGCGTGGAGCCGGGGGGCGGAACATACGAGCAGTACTTC
CSVEPGGGTYEQYF
>TRBV4-3|.|TRBJ2-7|.
TGCGCCAGCAGCCAAGATTACGGCAGCGCCTACGAGCAGTACTTC
CASSQDYGSAYEQYF
>TRBV24-1|.|TRBJ2-3|many
TGTGCCACCAGTCGGGGAGCAGATACGCAGTATTTT
CATSRGADTQYF
>TRBV12-3/TRBV12-4|.|TRBJ2-3|few
TGTGCCAGCAGTGCGCTAGATACGCAGTATTTT
CASSALDTQYF
>TRBV30|TRBD1|TRBJ2-7|many
TGTGCCTGGAGCGATGGACAGGCTATAGAGCAGTACTTC
CAWSDGQAIEQYF
>TRBV7-6|TRBD1|TRBJ2-3|.
TGTGCCAGCAGCTTAGGATTACAGGGGGCCCCAGATACGCAGTATTTT
CASSLGLQGAPDTQYF
>TRBV7-6|TRBD2|TRBJ2-7|.
TGTGCCAGCAGCGAAGGGACTAGCAGGATGAAATCCTACGAGCAGTACTTC
CASSEGTSRMKSYEQYF
>TRBV28|.|TRBJ2-7|many
TGTGCCAGCAGTTTAGGGGGGCATTACGAGCAGTACTTC
CASSLGGHYEQYF
>TRBV11-3|.|TRBJ2-1|many
TGTGCCAGCAGCTTGGGACTGGTAAATGAGCAGTTCTTC
CASSLGLVNEQFF
>TRBV20-1|.|TRBJ1-1|many
TGCAGTGCTAGAGACAGGGGTTGGATCACTGAAGCTTTCTTT
CSARDRGWITEAFF
>TRBV7-9|TRBD2|TRBJ2-1|.
TGTGCCAGCAGCCCCAGACTAGCGGTAAACTATAATGAGCAGTTCTTC
CASSPRLAVNYNEQFF
>TRBV4-1|.|TRBJ1-1|.
TGCGCCAGCAGCCAAACCGGCAGGGAGAGCACTGAAGCTTTCTTT
CASSQTGRESTEAFF
>TRBV30|.|TRBJ2-7|many
TGTGCCTGGAGTGGGACCGAGAGCTCCTACGAGCAGTACTTC
CAWSGTESSYEQYF
>TRBV6-5|TRBD2|TRBJ2-5|.
TGTGCCAGCAGTTACGAGACCCCGGGACTAACGTACCAAGAGACCCAGTACTTC
CASSYETPGLTYQETQYF
>TRBV5-6|TRBD1|TRBJ1-4|few
TGTGCCAGCAGTGAAGCGACAGGGGTGAATGAAAAACTGTTTTTT
CASSEATGVNEKLFF
>TRBV30|.|TRBJ2-7|.
TGTGCCTGGAGCGACGCCCCGGCAGGGATAGGTTTCGAGCAGTACTTC
CAWSDAPAGIGFEQYF
>TRBV6-5|.|TRBJ1-2|once
TGTGCCAGCAGTTACTCACAGGCCTATGGCCACACCTTC
CASSYSQAYGHTF
>TRBV29-1|.|TRBJ2-7|few
TGCAGCGTTGAAGGGGCTTTCGGGGAGAAAAGCTCCTACGAGCAGTACTTC
CSVEGAFGEKSSYEQYF
>TRBV11-2|.|TRBJ1-4|many
TGTGCCAGCAGCTCAACAGGGAACATTAATGAAAAACTGTTTTTT
CASSSTGNINEKLFF
>TRBV30|.|TRBJ1-1|few
TGTGCCTGGAGTCCGCAGGGGCTGGCTGAAGCTTTCTTT
CAWSPQGLAEAFF
>TRBV30|TRBD2|TRBJ2-1|few
TGTGCCTGGAGTGTACGGCCCGGGACTAGCGGGTCATATGAGCAGTTCTTC
CAWSVRPGTSGSYEQFF
>TRBV13|.|TRBJ2-6|few
TGTGCCAGCAGCTTAAGGGGGACTGGGGCCAACGTCCTGACTTTC
CASSLRGTGANVLTF
>TRBV4-3|.|TRBJ2-7|.
TGCGCCAGCAGCCAAGAAGGGGACGCACCCTACGAGCAGTACTTC
CASSQEGDAPYEQYF
>TRBV12-3/TRBV12-4|TRBD1|TRBJ2-4|few
TGTGCCAGCAGTTTGACAGGGGACATTCAGTACTTC
CASSLTGDIQYF
>TRBV7-9|.|TRBJ2-4|few
TGTGCCAGCAGCTTAGGGACAAGCATTCAGTACTTC
CASSLGTSIQYF
>TRBV7-2|.|TRBJ2-7|few
TGTGCCAGCAGCGCGGGACTTCTCTACGAGCAGTACTTC
CASSAGLLYEQYF
>TRBV11-1|.|TRBJ2-3|.
TGTGCCGGCAGCCCGGCTAGTACGAGTGGGACAGATACGCAGTATTTT
CAGSPASTSGTDTQYF
>TRBV5-4|.|TRBJ1-4|many
TGTGCCAGCAGCTTACACGACGAAAAACTGTTTTTT
CASSLHDEKLFF
>TRBV29-1|.|TRBJ2-2|many
TGCAGCGTTGTTATCGGTCTACCAGCTACCGGGGAGCTGTTTTTT
CSVVIGLPATGELFF
>TRBV20-1|TRBD1|TRBJ2-7|.
TGCAGTGCTAAAGTCCCGGGACAGGGGCGGTACTACGAGCAGTACTTC
CSAKVPGQGRYYEQYF
>TRBV4-3|TRBD2|TRBJ2-2|.
TGCGCCAGCAGCCAAGTCATCACTAGCGAGAACACCGGGGAGCTGTTTTTT
CASSQVITSENTGELFF
>TRBV18|TRBD2|TRBJ2-3|many
TGTGCCAGCTCAACATCAGGACAGGAACTAGCGGGGACAGATACGCAGTATTTT
CASSTSGQELAGTDTQYF
>TRBV11-2|.|TRBJ2-5|few
TGTGCCAGCACCACGACCCAGCTTCCGACCCAGTACTTC
CASTTTQLPTQYF
>TRBV29-1|.|TRBJ2-2|many
TGCAGCGTTGAGAGGTCGAACACCGGGGAGCTGTTTTTT
CSVERSNTGELFF
>TRBV7-9|.|TRBJ1-1|many
TGTGCCAGCAGGGATGATATGGGTGACACTGAAGCTTTCTTT
CASRDDMGDTEAFF